The T cell receptor beta chain under discussion was sequenced for a study of blood T cell repertoires in COVID-19. Overall study: Samples came from the United States, Italy and Spain, spanning acute and convalescent COVID-19. T cells, B-cell-depleted T cells, or PBMCs supplied cDNA or gDNA.

The CDR3 has 15 residues. Germline V gene sequence: CDR1 ENHRY, CDR2 SYGVKD. The V and J ends lost 6 bases and 9 bases, in that order; junction bases with no gene match: 8. How the authors handled the data: By means of reference gene primer amplification, nucleated cell counts were estimated. Repertoires were generated with immunoSEQ multiplex PCR, while TCRdb's copy carries only in-frame clones and drops some. V, J and clone size derive from that table, while D and trimming were established from the DNA sequence. The table records about 160,000 clones, 70% to 90% of them present only once. Sequenced: peripheral blood. The source is a man aged 35 to 55 with acute or convalescent COVID-19. The chain combines TRBV10-3 with TRBJ2-3, with 14 bases fitting TRBD2. In DNA form, the CDR3 reads TGTGCCATCAGCGGGACTAGCGGGGGCCCGCTCACGCAGTATTTT. This codes for CAISGTSGGPLTQYF.